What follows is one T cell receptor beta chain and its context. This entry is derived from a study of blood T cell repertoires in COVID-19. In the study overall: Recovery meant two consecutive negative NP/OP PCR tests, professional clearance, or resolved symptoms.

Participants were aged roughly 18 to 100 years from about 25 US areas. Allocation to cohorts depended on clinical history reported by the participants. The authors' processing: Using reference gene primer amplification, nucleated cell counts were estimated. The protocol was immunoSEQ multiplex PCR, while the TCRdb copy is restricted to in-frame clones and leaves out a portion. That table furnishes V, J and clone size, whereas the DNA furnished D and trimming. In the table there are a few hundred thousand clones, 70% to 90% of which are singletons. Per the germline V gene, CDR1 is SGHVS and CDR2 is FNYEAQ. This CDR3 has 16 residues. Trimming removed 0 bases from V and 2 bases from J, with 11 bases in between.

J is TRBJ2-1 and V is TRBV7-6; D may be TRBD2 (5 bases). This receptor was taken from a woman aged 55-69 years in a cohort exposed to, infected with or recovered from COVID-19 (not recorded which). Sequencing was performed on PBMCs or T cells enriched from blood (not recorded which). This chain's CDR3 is CASSLARASPYNEQFF. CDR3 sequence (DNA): TGTGCCAGCAGCTTAGCGCGGGCTAGCCCCTACAATGAGCAGTTCTTC.